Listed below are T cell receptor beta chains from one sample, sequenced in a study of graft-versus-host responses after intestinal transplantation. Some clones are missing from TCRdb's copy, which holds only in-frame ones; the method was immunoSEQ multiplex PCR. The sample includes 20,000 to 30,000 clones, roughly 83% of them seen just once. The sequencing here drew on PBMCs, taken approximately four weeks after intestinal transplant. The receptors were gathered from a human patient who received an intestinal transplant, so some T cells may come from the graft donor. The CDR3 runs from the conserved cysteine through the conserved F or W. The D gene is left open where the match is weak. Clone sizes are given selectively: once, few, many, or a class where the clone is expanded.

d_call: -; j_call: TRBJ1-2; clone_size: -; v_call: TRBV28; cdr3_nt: TGTGCCAGCAGTTTTTCAGAGAGATATGGCTACACCTTC; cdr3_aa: CASSFSERYGYTF
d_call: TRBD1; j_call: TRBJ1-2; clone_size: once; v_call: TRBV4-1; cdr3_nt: TGCGCCAGCAGGGGACAGGGGGACGGCTACACCTTC; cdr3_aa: CASRGQGDGYTF
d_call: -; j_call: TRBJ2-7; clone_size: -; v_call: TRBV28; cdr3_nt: TGTGCCAGCAGTCCAGGGAACAGGGCTAACGAGCAGTACTTC; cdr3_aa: CASSPGNRANEQYF
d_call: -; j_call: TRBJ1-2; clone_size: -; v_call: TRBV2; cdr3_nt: TGTGCCAGCAGTGCGGAACAGTTCGGGGGTTACACCTTC; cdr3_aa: CASSAEQFGGYTF
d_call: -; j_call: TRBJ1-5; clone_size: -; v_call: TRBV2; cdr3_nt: TGTGCCAGCAGTGGGTTAAGGCGGGGGGGGAATCAGCCCCAGCATTTT; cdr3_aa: CASSGLRRGGNQPQHF
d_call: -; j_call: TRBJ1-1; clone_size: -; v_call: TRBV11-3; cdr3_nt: TGTGCCCGTTCGGAGGGAGCTTTCTTT; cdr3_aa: CARSEGAFF
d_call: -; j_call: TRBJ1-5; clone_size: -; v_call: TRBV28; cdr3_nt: TGTGCCAGTAACCGGGACAGCAATCAGCCCCAGCATTTT; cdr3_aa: CASNRDSNQPQHF
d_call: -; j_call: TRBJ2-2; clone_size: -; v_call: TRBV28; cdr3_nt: TGTGCCAGCAGTTCCCCGGGACCGCCAACCCACACCGGGGAGCTGTTTTTT; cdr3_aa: CASSSPGPPTHTGELFF
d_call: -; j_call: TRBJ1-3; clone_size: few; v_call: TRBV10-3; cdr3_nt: TGTGCCATCCGAATTTTCCTGGGGCAGGGGAGTAACACCATATATTTT; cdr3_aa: CAIRIFLGQGSNTIYF
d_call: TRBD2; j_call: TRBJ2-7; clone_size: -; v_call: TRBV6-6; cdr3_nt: TGTGCCAGCAGTTCGACTAGCGCCACCTACGAGCAGTACTTC; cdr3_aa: CASSSTSATYEQYF
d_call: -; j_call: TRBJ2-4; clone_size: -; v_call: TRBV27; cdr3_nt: TGTGCCAGCAGTTTTTTAATGGGGGGCTTAGACAAAAACATTCAGTACTTC; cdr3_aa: CASSFLMGGLDKNIQYF
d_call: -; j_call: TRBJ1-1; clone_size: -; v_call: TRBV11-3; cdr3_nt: TGTGCCAGCAGCTTAGTTAGAGCGGTAAATGGCACTGAAGCTTTCTTT; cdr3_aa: CASSLVRAVNGTEAFF
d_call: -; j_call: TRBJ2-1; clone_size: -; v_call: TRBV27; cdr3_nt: TGTGCCAGCAGGGCTAACAGCTACAATGAGCAGTTCTTC; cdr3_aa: CASRANSYNEQFF
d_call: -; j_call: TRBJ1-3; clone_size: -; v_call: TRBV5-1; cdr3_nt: TGCGCCAGCAGCACGGGGGGCTCTGGAAACACCATATATTTT; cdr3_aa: CASSTGGSGNTIYF
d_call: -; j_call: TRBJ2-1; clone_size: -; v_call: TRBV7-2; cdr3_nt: TGTGCCAGCAGCTTAGCGGGAGCGATATACAATGAGCAGTTCTTC; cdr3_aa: CASSLAGAIYNEQFF
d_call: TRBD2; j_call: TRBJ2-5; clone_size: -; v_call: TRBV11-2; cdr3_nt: TGTGCCAGCAGCTTTCCGTTAGCGGGAGGGAACGAAGAGACCCAGTACTTC; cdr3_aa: CASSFPLAGGNEETQYF
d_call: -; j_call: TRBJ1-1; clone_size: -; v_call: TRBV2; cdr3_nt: TGTGCCAGCAGGGGGGGATCCGGGACGGCGAACACTGAAGCTTTCTTT; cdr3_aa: CASRGGSGTANTEAFF
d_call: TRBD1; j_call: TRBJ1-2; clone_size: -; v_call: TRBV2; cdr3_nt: TGTGCCAGTACAGGGGGAGTTGGCTACACCTTC; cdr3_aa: CASTGGVGYTF
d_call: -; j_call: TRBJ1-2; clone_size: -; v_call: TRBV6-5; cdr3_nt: TGTGCCAGCAGGGGGGGTGGCAGCATCCAATATGGCTACACCTTC; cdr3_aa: CASRGGGSIQYGYTF
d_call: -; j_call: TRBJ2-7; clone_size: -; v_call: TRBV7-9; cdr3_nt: TGTGCCAGCAGCTTAGGGGACGGCTACGAGCAGTACTTC; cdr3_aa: CASSLGDGYEQYF
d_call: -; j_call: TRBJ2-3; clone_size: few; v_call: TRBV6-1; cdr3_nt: TGTGCCAGCAGTGAACCGGGGGCAAGACCAGATACGCAGTATTTT; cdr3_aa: CASSEPGARPDTQYF
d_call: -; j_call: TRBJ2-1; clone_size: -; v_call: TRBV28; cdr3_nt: TGTGCCAGCAGTTTAAACCGCGATGAGCAGTTCTTC; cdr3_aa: CASSLNRDEQFF
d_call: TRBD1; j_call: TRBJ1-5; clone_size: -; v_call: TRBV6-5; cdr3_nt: TGTGCCAGCAGACCCGACAGGGGGGGGAATCAGCCCCAGCATTTT; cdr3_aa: CASRPDRGGNQPQHF
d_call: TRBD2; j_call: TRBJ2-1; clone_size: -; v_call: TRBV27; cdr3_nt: TGTGCCAGCAGTCCACTAGCGGGGGTGAACAATGAGCAGTTCTTC; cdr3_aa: CASSPLAGVNNEQFF
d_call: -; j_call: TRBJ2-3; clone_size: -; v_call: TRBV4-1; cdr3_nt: TGCGCCAGCAGCCCTCTTCGGGGGAGGACAGATACGCAGTATTTT; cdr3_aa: CASSPLRGRTDTQYF
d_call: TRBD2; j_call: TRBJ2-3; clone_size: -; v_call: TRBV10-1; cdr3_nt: TGCGCCAGCAGTGCCGGGACTAGCGGGCCTGAGAACCTAGATACGCAGTATTTT; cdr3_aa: CASSAGTSGPENLDTQYF
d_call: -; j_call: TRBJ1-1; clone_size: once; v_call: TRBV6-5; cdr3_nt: TGTGCCAGCGGTTACGAGGGTGGGGACACTGAGGCTTTCTTT; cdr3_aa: CASGYEGGDTEAFF
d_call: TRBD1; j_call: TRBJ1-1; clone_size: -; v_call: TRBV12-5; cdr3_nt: TGTGCTAGTGGTTTGTCACGCCGGGACAGCGACTTTGAAGCTTTCTTT; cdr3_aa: CASGLSRRDSDFEAFF
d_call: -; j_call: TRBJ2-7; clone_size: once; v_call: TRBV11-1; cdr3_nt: TGTGCCAGCAGCTCTACACCGGGACTCATCTACGAGCAGTACTTC; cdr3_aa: CASSSTPGLIYEQYF
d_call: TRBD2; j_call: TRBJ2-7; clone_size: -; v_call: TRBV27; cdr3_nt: TGTGCCAGCAGTATCCACGGGCCGGGGGGGGAGCAGTACTTC; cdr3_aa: CASSIHGPGGEQYF
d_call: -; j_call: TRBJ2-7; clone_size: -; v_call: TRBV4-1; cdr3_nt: TGCGCCAGCAGCCAAGTGTCGGGGCACTACTACGAGCAGTACTTC; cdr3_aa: CASSQVSGHYYEQYF
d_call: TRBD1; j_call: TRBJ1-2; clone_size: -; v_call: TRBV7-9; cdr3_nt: TGTGCCAGCAGCGTCCCAGGGGGCGCTAACTATGGCTACACCTTC; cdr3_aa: CASSVPGGANYGYTF
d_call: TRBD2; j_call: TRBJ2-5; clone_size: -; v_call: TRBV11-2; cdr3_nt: TGTGCCAGCAGCTTCGTTAGCGGGGAAGAGACCCAGTACTTC; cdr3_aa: CASSFVSGEETQYF
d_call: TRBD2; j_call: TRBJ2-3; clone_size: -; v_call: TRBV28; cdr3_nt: TGTGCCAGCAGCCCCGGGGTAGCGGGAGGCAGCACAGATACGCAGTATTTT; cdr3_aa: CASSPGVAGGSTDTQYF
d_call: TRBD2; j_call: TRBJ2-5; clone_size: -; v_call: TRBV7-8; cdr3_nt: TGTGCCAGCAGCCAGGGACTAGCGGGGGGACCGAGTAGGGAGACCCAGTACTTC; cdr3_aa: CASSQGLAGGPSRETQYF
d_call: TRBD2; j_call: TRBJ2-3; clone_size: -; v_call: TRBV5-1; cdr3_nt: TGCGCCAGCAGCTTGGCTAGCGGGGGGGATACGCAGTATTTT; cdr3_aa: CASSLASGGDTQYF
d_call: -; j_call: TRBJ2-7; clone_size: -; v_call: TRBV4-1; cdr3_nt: TGCGCCAGCAGCCAAGAATACCCGGGTTTTAAGGAGCAGTACTTC; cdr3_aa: CASSQEYPGFKEQYF
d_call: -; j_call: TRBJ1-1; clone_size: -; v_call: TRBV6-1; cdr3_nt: TGTGCCAGCAGTGAACGTTGGGCTTTCTTT; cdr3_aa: CASSERWAFF
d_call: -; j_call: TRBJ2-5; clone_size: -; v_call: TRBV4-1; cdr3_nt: TGCGCCAGCAGCCAAGCGGGAGAAGAGACCCAGTACTTC; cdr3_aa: CASSQAGEETQYF
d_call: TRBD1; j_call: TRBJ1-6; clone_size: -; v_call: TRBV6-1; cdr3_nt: TGTGCCAGCAGTCGGGACAGGGGGCTTTATTCACCCCTCCACTTT; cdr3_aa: CASSRDRGLYSPLHF
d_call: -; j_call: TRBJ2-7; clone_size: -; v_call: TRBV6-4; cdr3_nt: TGTGCCAACGGGTCTCCCGAGCAGTACTTC; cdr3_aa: CANGSPEQYF
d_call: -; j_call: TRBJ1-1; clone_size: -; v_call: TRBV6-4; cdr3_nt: TGTGCCAGCAGTCAGACCCCGAACACTGAAGCTTTCTTT; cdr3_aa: CASSQTPNTEAFF
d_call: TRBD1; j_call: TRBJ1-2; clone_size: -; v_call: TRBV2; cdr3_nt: TGTGCCGGCAGTGACAGGGGGCGCTATGGCTACACCTTC; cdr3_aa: CAGSDRGRYGYTF
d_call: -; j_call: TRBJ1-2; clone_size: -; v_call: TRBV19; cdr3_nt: TGTGCCAGTAGTCTAGGGACAACTGGCTACACCTTC; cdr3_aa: CASSLGTTGYTF
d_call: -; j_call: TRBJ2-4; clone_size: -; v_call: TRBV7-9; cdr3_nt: TGTGCCAGCAGCTTAATCTACATTCAGTACTTC; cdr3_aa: CASSLIYIQYF
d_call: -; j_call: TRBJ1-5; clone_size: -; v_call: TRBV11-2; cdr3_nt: TGTGCCAGCAGCTCGGACAGCTTCAATCAGCCCCAGCATTTT; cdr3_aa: CASSSDSFNQPQHF
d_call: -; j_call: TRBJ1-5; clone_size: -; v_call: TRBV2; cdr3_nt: TGTGCCAGCAGTGATAAAGGGGGATACCTTAATCAGCCCCAGCATTTT; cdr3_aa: CASSDKGGYLNQPQHF
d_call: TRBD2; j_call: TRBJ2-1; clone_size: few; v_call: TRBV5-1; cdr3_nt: TGCGCCAGCAGCTTGAGCGGGAGCGCGGTGAGAAACAATGAGCAGTTCTTC; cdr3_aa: CASSLSGSAVRNNEQFF
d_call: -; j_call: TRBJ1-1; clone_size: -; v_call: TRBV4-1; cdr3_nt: TGCGCCAGCAGCCAAGGCCAGGGGACCACCACTGAAGCTTTCTTT; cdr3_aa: CASSQGQGTTTEAFF
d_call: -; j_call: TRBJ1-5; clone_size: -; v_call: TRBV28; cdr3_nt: TGTGCCAGCAGTTTATGGATGAGGGGCGTGACAAGGAGCAATCAGCCCCAGCATTTT; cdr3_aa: CASSLWMRGVTRSNQPQHF
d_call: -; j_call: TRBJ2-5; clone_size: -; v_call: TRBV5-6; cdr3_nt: TGTGCCAGCAGCTTTTCCGCAAACAGGCCCCAGTACTTC; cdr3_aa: CASSFSANRPQYF
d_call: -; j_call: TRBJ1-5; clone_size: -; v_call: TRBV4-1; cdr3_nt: TGCGCCAGCAGCCAACTCCACAGGGACAATCAGCCCCAGCATTTT; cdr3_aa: CASSQLHRDNQPQHF
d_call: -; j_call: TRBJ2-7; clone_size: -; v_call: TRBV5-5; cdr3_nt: TGTGCCAGCAGTCTTCAGTCGATGACGCAGAACTTC; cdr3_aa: CASSLQSMTQNF
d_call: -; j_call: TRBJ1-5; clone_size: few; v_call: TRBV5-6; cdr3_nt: TGTGCCAGCAGCTTGGCGGTAGGGAGCAATCAGCCCCAGCATTTT; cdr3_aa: CASSLAVGSNQPQHF
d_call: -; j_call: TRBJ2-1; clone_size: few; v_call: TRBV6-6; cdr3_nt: TGTGCCAGCAGCCCCCTTGGAGGTTCCTACAATGAGCAGTTCTTC; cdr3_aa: CASSPLGGSYNEQFF